The entry that follows covers one TCR beta chain sequence. Its antigen is currently unknown. Produced via immunoSEQ multiplex PCR; TCRdb's table is partial and in-frame only. The table records about 99,000 clones, roughly 90% of them present only once. These data belong to a study of graft-versus-host responses after intestinal transplantation. The wider study: Every recipient underwent anti-thymocyte globulin induction, then tacrolimus and steroids for approximately 3 years.

Trimming removed 4 bases at V and 3 bases at J, with 10 bases between. The germline gives CDR1 SEHNR, CDR2 FQNEAQ (reference sequence). The CDR3 has 13 amino acids. The gene calls are TRBV7-9 and TRBJ2-7; perhaps TRBD1 as D (6 bases). The source is a human donor who received an intestinal transplant. This specimen consisted of unstimulated CD4+ T cells sorted from spleen or lymph node cells, obtained before intestinal transplant. The CDR3 nucleotides are TGTGCCAGCAGCTACGGGACACTCTACGAGCAGTACTTC. It codes for CASSYGTLYEQYF.